This record looks at one T cell receptor (beta chain) sequence and its context. The record originates from a study of spatial heterogeneity in lung cancer. Study as a whole: There were consistently more beta-chain sequences detected than alpha-chain sequences.

TCRdb called the 5' RACE reads again in MiXCR, with one record for every CDR3 protein. The sample records 40,000 to 45,000 distinct CDR3 sequences, approximately 24% being singletons. Time point specified: blood at routine non-recurrence follow-up after resection. The study sequenced unsorted whole RNA from tumor, nontumor lung or frozen PBMC. The TCR originated in a female donor with early-stage non-small cell lung cancer. The sample was PBMCs, taken at follow-up.

The CDR3 loop reads CASSEQGTTGELFF. For the CDR3, the DNA is TGCGCCAGCAGCGAACAGGGTACCACCGGGGAGCTGTTTTTT. The V and J genes are TRBV5-1 and TRBJ2-2, with D possibly being TRBD1 (6 bases). This CDR3 is built from 14 residues. V lost 4 bases to trimming and J lost 4 bases, with 11 bases between them. Germline V gene lookup returns CDR1 SGHRS and CDR2 YFSETQ.